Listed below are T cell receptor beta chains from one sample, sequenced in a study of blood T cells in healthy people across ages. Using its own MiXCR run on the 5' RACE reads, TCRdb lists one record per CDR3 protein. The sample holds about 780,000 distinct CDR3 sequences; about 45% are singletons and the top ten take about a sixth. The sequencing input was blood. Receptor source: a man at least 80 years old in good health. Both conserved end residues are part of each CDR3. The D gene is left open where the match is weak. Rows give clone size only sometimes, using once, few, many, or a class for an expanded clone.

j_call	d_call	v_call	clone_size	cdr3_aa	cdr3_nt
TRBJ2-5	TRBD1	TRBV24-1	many	CATSDSPTGGKETQYF	TGTGCCACCAGTGATTCCCCGACAGGGGGGAAAGAGACCCAGTACTTC
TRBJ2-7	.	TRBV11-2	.	CASSLDEPTYEQYF	TGTGCCAGCAGCTTAGACGAGCCAACCTACGAGCAGTACTTC
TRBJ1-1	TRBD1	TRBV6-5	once	CASSNRQGWAEAFF	TGTGCCAGCAGTAATCGACAGGGGTGGGCTGAAGCTTTCTTT
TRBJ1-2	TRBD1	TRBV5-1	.	CASTSDRIGYGYTF	TGCGCCAGCACCTCGGACAGGATAGGCTATGGCTACACCTTC
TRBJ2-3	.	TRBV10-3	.	CAIRTRERPDTQYF	TGTGCCATCAGGACAAGGGAGAGACCAGATACGCAGTATTTT
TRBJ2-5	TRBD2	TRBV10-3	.	CASSTSGQQETQYF	TGTGCCAGCTCGACTAGCGGACAGCAAGAGACCCAGTACTTC
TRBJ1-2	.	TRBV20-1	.	CSAIGSRGYGYTF	TGCAGTGCTATTGGTTCTCGGGGCTATGGCTACACCTTC
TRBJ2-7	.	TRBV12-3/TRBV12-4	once	CASSLPPGQQYF	TGTGCCAGCAGTTTACCACCGGGACAGCAGTACTTC
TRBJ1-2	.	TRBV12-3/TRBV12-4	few	CASSLDGSNYGYTF	TGTGCCAGCAGTTTAGACGGGAGTAACTATGGCTACACCTTC
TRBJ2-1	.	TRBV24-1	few	CATSDRSRQGGKEQFF	TGTGCCACCAGTGACCGTTCGCGACAGGGAGGGAAGGAGCAGTTCTTC
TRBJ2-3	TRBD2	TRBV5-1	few	CASKGLAGVDTQYF	TGCGCCAGCAAGGGACTAGCGGGAGTTGATACGCAGTATTTT
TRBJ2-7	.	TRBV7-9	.	CASRASRAPYEQYF	TGTGCCAGCAGGGCCTCGCGGGCTCCCTACGAGCAGTACTTC
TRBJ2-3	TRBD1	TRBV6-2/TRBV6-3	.	CASTRQGRFTDTQYF	TGTGCCAGCACGAGACAGGGCCGCTTCACAGATACGCAGTATTTT
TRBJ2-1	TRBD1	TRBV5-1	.	CASSPLGTGGHNEQFF	TGCGCCAGCAGCCCACTCGGGACAGGGGGACACAATGAGCAGTTCTTC
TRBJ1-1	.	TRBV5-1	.	CASSLAAEFDEAFF	TGCGCCAGCAGCTTGGCCGCCGAGTTTGATGAAGCTTTCTTT
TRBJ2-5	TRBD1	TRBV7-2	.	CASSPRQGKREETQYF	TGTGCCAGCAGCCCTAGACAGGGAAAAAGGGAAGAGACCCAGTACTTC
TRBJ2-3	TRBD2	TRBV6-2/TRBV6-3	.	CASRPAGISTDTQYF	TGTGCCAGCAGGCCAGCGGGGATTAGCACAGATACGCAGTATTTT
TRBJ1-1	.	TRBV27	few	CASSAWRENTEAFF	TGTGCCAGCTCTGCCTGGAGGGAGAACACTGAAGCTTTCTTT